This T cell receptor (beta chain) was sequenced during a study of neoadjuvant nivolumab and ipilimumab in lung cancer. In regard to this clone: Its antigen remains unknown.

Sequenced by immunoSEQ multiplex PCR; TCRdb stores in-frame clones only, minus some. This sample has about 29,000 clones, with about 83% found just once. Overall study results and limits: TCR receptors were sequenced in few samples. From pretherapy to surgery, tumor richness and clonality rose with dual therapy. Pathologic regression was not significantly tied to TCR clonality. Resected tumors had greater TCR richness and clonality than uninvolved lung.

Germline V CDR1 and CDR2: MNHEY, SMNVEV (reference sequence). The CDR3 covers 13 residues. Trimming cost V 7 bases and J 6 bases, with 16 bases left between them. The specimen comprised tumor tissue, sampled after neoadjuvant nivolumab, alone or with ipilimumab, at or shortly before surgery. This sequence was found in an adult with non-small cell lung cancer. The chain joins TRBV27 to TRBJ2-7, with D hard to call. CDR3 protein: CASNSGQASEQYF. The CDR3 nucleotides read TGTGCCAGCAATTCCGGGCAGGCAAGCGAGCAGTACTTC.